The TCR beta chain described here comes from a study of CD8 T cells in Susac syndrome. Across the whole study: Among sequenced Susac syndrome patients, six had active disease and under ten were in remission. Patients with Susac syndrome were therapy-naive, on corticosteroids, or on intravenous immunoglobulin alone at the time that blood was drawn.

Study findings and constraints: The CD4+ T cell repertoires that were profiled in Susac syndrome showed no clonal expansion.

Diagnostic criteria defined recently for definite or probable disease were met by the Susac syndrome patients. CDR1 is SGHTA and CDR2 is FQGNSA in the germline V gene. J gave up 18 bases and V 0 bases, and 7 bases lay outside the gene matches. CDR3 length equals 14 residues. As for this clonotype: Its antigen remains unknown.

With random hexamers, roughly 0.5 to 1 ug RNA was reverse transcribed. From the immunoSEQ multiplex PCR reads, TCRdb called clonotypes with MiXCR, one entry per CDR3 protein. Of under 200,000 distinct CDR3 sequences in the sample, 95% to 97% are singletons; the top ten hold 0.1% to 0.15%. This chain connects TRBV7-2 to TRBJ2-6, with TRBD1 matching over 11 bases. The sample was CD4+ T cells from PBMCs. The source is a human donor with Susac syndrome. CDR3 nucleotide sequence: TGTGCCAGCAGCTTAGCTGGACAGGGGGCTGCTAAGACTTTC. Translation gives CASSLAGQGAAKTF. The full variable domain, completed using reference TRBV7-2 and TRBJ2-6, is GAGVSQSPSNKVTEKGKDVELRCDPISGHTALYWYRQSLGQGLEFLIYFQGNSAPDKSGLPSDRFSAERTGGSVSTLTIQRTQQEDSAVYLCASSLAGQGAAKTFGAGSRLTVL.